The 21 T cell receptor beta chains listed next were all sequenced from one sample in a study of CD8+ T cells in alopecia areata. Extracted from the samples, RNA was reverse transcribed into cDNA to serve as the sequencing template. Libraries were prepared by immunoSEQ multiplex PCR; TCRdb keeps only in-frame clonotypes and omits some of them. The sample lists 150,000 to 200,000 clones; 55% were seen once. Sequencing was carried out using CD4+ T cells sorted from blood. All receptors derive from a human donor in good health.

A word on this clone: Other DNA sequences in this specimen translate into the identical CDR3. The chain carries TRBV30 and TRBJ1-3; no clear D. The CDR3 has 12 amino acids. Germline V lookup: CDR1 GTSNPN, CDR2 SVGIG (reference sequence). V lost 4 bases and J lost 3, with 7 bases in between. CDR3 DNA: TGTGCCTGGAAGCGGGGTGGAAACACCATATATTTT. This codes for CAWKRGGNTIYF.

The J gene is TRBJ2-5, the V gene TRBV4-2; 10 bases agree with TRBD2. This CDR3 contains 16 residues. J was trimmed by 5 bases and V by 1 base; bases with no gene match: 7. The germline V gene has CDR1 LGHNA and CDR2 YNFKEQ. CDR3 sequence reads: CASSQGLAGDSETQYF. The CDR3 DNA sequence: TGTGCCAGCAGCCAAGGCCTAGCGGGAGACTCGGAGACCCAGTACTTC.

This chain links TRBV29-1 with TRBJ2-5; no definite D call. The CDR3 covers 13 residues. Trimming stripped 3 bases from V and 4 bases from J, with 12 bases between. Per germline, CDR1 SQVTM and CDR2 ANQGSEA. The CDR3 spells CSVDLPFGETQYF. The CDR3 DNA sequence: TGCAGCGTTGATCTGCCCTTCGGAGAGACCCAGTACTTC.

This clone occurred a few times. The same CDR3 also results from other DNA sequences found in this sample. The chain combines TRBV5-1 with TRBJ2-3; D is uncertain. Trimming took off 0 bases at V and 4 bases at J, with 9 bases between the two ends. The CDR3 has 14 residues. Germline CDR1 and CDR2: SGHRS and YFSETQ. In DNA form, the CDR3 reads TGCGCCAGCAGCTTGGGAGGATTCCCAGATACGCAGTATTTT. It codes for CASSLGGFPDTQYF.

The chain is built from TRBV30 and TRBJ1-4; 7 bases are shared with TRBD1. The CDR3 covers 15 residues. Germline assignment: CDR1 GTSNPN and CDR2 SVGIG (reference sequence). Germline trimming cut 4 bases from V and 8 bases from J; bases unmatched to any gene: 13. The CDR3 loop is CAWTSGPGGGEKLFF. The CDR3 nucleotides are TGTGCCTGGACCTCTGGGCCAGGGGGAGGGGAAAAACTGTTTTTT.

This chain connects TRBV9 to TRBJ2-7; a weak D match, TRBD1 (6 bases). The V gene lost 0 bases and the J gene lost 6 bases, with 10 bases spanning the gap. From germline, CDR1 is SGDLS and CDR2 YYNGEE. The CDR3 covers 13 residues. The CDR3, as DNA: TGTGCCAGCAGCGTAGCTACAGGGTTCGAGCAGTACTTC. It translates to CASSVATGFEQYF.

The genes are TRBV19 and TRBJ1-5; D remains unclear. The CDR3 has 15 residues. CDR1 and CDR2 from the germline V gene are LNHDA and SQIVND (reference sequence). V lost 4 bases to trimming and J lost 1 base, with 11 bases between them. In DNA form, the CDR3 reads TGTGCCAGTAGTAGGCGGGGAAACAGCAATCAGCCCCAGCATTTT. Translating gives CASSRRGNSNQPQHF.

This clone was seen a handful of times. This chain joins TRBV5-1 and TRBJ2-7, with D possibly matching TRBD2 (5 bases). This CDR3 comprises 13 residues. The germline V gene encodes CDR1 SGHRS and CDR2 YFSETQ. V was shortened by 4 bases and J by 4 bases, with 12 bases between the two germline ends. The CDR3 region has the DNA TGCGCCAGCAGCCGGGAAGTCGCGTACGAGCAGTACTTC. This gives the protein CASSREVAYEQYF.

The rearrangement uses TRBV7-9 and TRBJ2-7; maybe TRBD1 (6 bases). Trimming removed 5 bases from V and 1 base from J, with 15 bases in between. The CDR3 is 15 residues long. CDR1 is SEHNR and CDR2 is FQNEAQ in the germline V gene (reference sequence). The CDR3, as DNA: TGTGCCAGCAGCACGACGACAGGACTTTCCTACGAGCAGTACTTC. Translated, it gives CASSTTTGLSYEQYF.

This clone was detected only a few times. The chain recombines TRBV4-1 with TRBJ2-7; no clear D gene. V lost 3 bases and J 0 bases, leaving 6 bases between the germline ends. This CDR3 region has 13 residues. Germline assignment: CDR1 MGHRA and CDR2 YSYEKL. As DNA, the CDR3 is TGCGCCAGCAGCCAGGAGTACTCCTACGAGCAGTACTTC. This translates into CASSQEYSYEQYF.

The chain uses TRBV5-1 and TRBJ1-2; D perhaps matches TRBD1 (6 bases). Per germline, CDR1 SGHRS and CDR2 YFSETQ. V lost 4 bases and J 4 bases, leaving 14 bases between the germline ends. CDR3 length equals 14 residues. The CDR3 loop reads CASSPTGMTYGYTF. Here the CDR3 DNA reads TGCGCCAGCAGCCCCACAGGGATGACCTATGGCTACACCTTC.

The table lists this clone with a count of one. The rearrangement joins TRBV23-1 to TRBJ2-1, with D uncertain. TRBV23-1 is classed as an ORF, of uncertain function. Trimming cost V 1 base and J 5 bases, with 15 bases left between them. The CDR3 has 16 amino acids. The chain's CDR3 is CASSQLGNGPDNEQFF. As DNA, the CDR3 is TGCGCCAGCAGTCAATTGGGGAATGGTCCCGACAATGAGCAGTTCTTC.

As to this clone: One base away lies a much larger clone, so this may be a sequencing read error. The CDR3 loop reads CASSRDRANQPQHF. CDR3 coding DNA: TGTGCCAGCAGCCGCGACAGGGCTAATCAGCCCCAGCATTTT. The genes are TRBV2 and TRBJ1-5; 7 bases line up with TRBD1. After removal of 6 bases from V and 4 bases from J, the junction contained 6 bases not matched to a gene. CDR1 is SNHLY and CDR2 is FYNNEI in the germline V gene. This CDR3 has 14 residues.

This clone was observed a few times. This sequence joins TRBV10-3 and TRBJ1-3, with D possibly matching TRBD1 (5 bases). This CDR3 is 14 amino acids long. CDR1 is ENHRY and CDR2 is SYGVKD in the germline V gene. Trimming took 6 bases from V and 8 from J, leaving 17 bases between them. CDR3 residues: CAIRPGTGGDTIYF. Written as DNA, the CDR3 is TGTGCCATCAGGCCGGGGACCGGAGGCGACACCATATATTTT.

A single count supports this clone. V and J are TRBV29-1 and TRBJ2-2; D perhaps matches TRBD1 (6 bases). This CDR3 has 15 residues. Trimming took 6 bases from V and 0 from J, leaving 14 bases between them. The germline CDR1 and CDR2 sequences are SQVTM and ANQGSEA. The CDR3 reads CSVLQGRANTGELFF. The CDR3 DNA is TGCAGCGTCCTACAGGGTCGGGCGAACACCGGGGAGCTGTTTTTT.

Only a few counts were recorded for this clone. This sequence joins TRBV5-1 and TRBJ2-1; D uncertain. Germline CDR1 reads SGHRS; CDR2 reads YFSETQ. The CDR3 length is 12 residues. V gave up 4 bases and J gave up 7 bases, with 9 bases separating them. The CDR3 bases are TGCGCCAGCAGCCCGCCCGGGAATGAGCAGTTCTTC. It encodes CASSPPGNEQFF.

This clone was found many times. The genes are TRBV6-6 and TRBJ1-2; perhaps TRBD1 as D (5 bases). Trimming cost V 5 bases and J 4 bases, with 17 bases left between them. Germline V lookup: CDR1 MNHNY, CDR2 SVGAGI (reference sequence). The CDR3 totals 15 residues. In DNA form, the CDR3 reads TGTGCCAGCAGTGCAAGACAGACGGACCCCTATGGCTACACCTTC. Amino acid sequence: CASSARQTDPYGYTF.

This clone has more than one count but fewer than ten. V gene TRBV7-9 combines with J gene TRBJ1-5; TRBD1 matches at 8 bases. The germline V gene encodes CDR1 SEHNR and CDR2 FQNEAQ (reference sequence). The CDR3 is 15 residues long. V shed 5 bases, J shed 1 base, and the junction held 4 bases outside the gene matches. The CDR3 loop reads CASSPGQGSNQPQHF. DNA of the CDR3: TGTGCCAGCAGCCCCGGACAGGGAAGCAATCAGCCCCAGCATTTT.

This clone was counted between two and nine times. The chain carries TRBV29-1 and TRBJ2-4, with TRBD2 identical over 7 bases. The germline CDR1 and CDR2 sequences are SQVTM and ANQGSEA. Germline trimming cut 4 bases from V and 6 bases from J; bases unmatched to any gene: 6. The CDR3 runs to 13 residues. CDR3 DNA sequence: TGCAGCGTTGCAGCGGGATCGGGAAACATTCAGTACTTC. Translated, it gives CSVAAGSGNIQYF.

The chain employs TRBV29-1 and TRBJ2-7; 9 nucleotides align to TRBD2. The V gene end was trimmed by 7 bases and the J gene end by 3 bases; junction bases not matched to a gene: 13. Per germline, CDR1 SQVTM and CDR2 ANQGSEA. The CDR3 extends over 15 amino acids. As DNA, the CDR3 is TGCAGCGCCAGGAGGCGGGAGGGCCGGGACTACGAGCAGTACTTC. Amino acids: CSARRREGRDYEQYF.

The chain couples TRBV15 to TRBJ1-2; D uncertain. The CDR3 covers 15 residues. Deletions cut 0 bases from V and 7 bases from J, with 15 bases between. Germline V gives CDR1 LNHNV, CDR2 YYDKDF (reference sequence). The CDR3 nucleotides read TGTGCCACCAGCAGAGATGGGCGAGCAGCCGCTGGCTACACCTTC. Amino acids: CATSRDGRAAAGYTF.